Listed below are T cell receptor beta chains from one sample, sequenced in a study of OX40 agonist ivuxolimab in advanced cancers. Method: immunoSEQ multiplex PCR; TCRdb's copy keeps in-frame clones and lacks some. The sample lists 45,000 to 60,000 clones; approximately 80% were seen once. The sequencing used CD4+ or CD8+ T cells sorted from blood, collected in a trial of the OX40 agonist ivuxolimab. These receptor sequences come from an adult with an advanced solid tumor such as melanoma, head and neck, liver or kidney cancer. Each CDR3 is given with its conserved first and last residue. Fields, in order: CDR3 protein, CDR3 DNA, J gene, clone size, D gene, V gene. The D gene is left open where the match is weak. Clone size is given for some rows only: seen once, a few or many times, or a class if the clone is expanded.

CDR3aa: CASSLVSADTQYF
CDR3nt: TGTGCCAGCAGCTTAGTCAGCGCAGATACGCAGTATTTT
j_gene: TRBJ2-3
abundance: -
d_gene: -
v_gene: TRBV7-3

CDR3aa: CACHPGGGETQYF
CDR3nt: TGTGCCTGCCACCCAGGGGGCGGAGAGACCCAGTACTTC
j_gene: TRBJ2-5
abundance: -
d_gene: TRBD1
v_gene: TRBV30

CDR3aa: CSVLPQGAAVGYTF
CDR3nt: TGCAGCGTTTTACCACAGGGGGCGGCAGTTGGCTACACCTTC
j_gene: TRBJ1-2
abundance: -
d_gene: TRBD1
v_gene: TRBV29-1

CDR3aa: CASRDLAGALNEQFF
CDR3nt: TGTGCCAGCAGGGACCTAGCGGGAGCTCTCAATGAGCAGTTCTTC
j_gene: TRBJ2-1
abundance: -
d_gene: TRBD2
v_gene: TRBV28

CDR3aa: CASSLGQGNQPQHF
CDR3nt: TGTGCCAGCAGTCTTGGACAGGGTAATCAGCCCCAGCATTTT
j_gene: TRBJ1-5
abundance: -
d_gene: TRBD1
v_gene: TRBV27

CDR3aa: CASSQAGLPTGELFF
CDR3nt: TGCGCCAGCAGCCAAGCGGGACTCCCGACCGGGGAGCTGTTTTTT
j_gene: TRBJ2-2
abundance: -
d_gene: -
v_gene: TRBV4-1

CDR3aa: CASSETSGISYEQYF
CDR3nt: TGTGCCAGCAGTGAAACTAGCGGGATCTCCTACGAGCAGTACTTC
j_gene: TRBJ2-7
abundance: few
d_gene: TRBD2
v_gene: TRBV2

CDR3aa: CASSMRPGGYNQPQHF
CDR3nt: TGTGCCAGTAGTATGAGGCCAGGGGGTTACAATCAGCCCCAGCATTTT
j_gene: TRBJ1-5
abundance: many
d_gene: TRBD1
v_gene: TRBV19

CDR3aa: CASTASGGYNEQFF
CDR3nt: TGTGCCAGCACGGCTAGCGGGGGTTACAATGAGCAGTTCTTC
j_gene: TRBJ2-1
abundance: -
d_gene: TRBD2
v_gene: TRBV28

CDR3aa: CATSPKAGDYNEQFF
CDR3nt: TGTGCCACCAGCCCTAAAGCGGGAGACTACAATGAGCAGTTCTTC
j_gene: TRBJ2-1
abundance: -
d_gene: TRBD2
v_gene: TRBV15

CDR3aa: CASSLDSGGAYEQYF
CDR3nt: TGTGCCAGCAGCTTGGATAGCGGGGGTGCCTACGAGCAGTACTTC
j_gene: TRBJ2-7
abundance: -
d_gene: TRBD2
v_gene: TRBV5-4

CDR3aa: CASSNVPNEQFF
CDR3nt: TGTGCCAGCAGCAACGTACCCAATGAGCAGTTCTTC
j_gene: TRBJ2-1
abundance: -
d_gene: -
v_gene: TRBV11-3

CDR3aa: CSARAYTEAFF
CDR3nt: TGCAGTGCTAGAGCTTACACTGAAGCTTTCTTT
j_gene: TRBJ1-1
abundance: -
d_gene: -
v_gene: TRBV20-1

CDR3aa: CASITGGTNNEQFF
CDR3nt: TGTGCCAGCATCACTGGGGGAACTAACAATGAGCAGTTCTTC
j_gene: TRBJ2-1
abundance: -
d_gene: -
v_gene: TRBV5-6

CDR3aa: CASSQAEGRYEQYF
CDR3nt: TGCGCCAGCAGCCAAGCCGAGGGGAGGTACGAGCAGTACTTC
j_gene: TRBJ2-7
abundance: -
d_gene: -
v_gene: TRBV5-4

CDR3aa: CASSLVVGSGYEQYF
CDR3nt: TGTGCCAGCAGCTTAGTCGTTGGTAGCGGGTACGAGCAGTACTTC
j_gene: TRBJ2-7
abundance: -
d_gene: TRBD2
v_gene: TRBV7-2

CDR3aa: CASSSGTGATYEQYF
CDR3nt: TGTGCCAGTAGTAGCGGTACAGGGGCCACCTACGAGCAGTACTTC
j_gene: TRBJ2-7
abundance: -
d_gene: TRBD1
v_gene: TRBV19

CDR3aa: CASSADRQGNIISNQPQHF
CDR3nt: TGTGCCAGCAGCGCAGACCGACAGGGAAATATTATAAGCAATCAGCCCCAGCATTTT
j_gene: TRBJ1-5
abundance: -
d_gene: TRBD1
v_gene: TRBV7-8

CDR3aa: CASSHDPGSAGELFF
CDR3nt: TGCGCCAGCAGCCACGACCCAGGGTCCGCCGGGGAGCTGTTTTTT
j_gene: TRBJ2-2
abundance: -
d_gene: -
v_gene: TRBV4-1

CDR3aa: CASSWSGGDTEAFF
CDR3nt: TGTGCCAGCAGCTGGAGCGGGGGGGACACTGAAGCTTTCTTT
j_gene: TRBJ1-1
abundance: -
d_gene: -
v_gene: TRBV7-9

CDR3aa: CASRVGGGISYEQYF
CDR3nt: TGTGCCAGCCGGGTAGGGGGCGGGATCTCCTACGAGCAGTACTTC
j_gene: TRBJ2-7
abundance: once
d_gene: -
v_gene: TRBV2

CDR3aa: CASSLVLDEAFF
CDR3nt: TGTGCCAGCAGCTTAGTCCTGGATGAAGCTTTCTTT
j_gene: TRBJ1-1
abundance: -
d_gene: -
v_gene: TRBV7-9

CDR3aa: CASSEAGEGAYYNEQFF
CDR3nt: TGTGCCAGCAGTGAAGCGGGGGAGGGGGCCTACTACAATGAGCAGTTCTTC
j_gene: TRBJ2-1
abundance: -
d_gene: -
v_gene: TRBV6-1

CDR3aa: CASSEGGENEKLFF
CDR3nt: TGTGCCAGCAGTGAGGGGGGAGAGAATGAAAAACTATTTTTT
j_gene: TRBJ1-4
abundance: -
d_gene: -
v_gene: TRBV6-1

CDR3aa: CASSSDYYSNQPQHF
CDR3nt: TGTGCCAGCAGCTCCGACTACTATAGCAATCAGCCCCAGCATTTT
j_gene: TRBJ1-5
abundance: -
d_gene: -
v_gene: TRBV7-2

CDR3aa: CASSFTGGKEKLFF
CDR3nt: TGCGCCAGCAGCTTCACAGGGGGCAAAGAAAAACTGTTTTTT
j_gene: TRBJ1-4
abundance: once
d_gene: TRBD1
v_gene: TRBV5-1

CDR3aa: CATAGTASVYLYGYTF
CDR3nt: TGTGCCACCGCAGGGACAGCGTCCGTCTACCTCTATGGCTACACCTTC
j_gene: TRBJ1-2
abundance: few
d_gene: TRBD1
v_gene: TRBV19

CDR3aa: CASSSRGAGSYTF
CDR3nt: TGTGCCAGCAGCTCAAGGGGGGCGGGCAGCTACACCTTC
j_gene: TRBJ1-2
abundance: -
d_gene: -
v_gene: TRBV7-6

CDR3aa: CASSFPWVAGAENEQYF
CDR3nt: TGTGCCAGCAGCTTTCCTTGGGTAGCGGGAGCGGAAAACGAGCAGTACTTC
j_gene: TRBJ2-7
abundance: once
d_gene: TRBD2
v_gene: TRBV5-4

CDR3aa: CASSPGGQGYNEQFF
CDR3nt: TGCGCCAGCAGCCCAGGCGGACAGGGCTACAATGAGCAGTTCTTC
j_gene: TRBJ2-1
abundance: -
d_gene: TRBD1
v_gene: TRBV4-3

CDR3aa: CASSLRGASNEQFF
CDR3nt: TGTGCCAGCAGCTTAAGGGGGGCTTCCAATGAGCAGTTCTTC
j_gene: TRBJ2-1
abundance: -
d_gene: -
v_gene: TRBV11-3

CDR3aa: CASSLTISVTDTQYF
CDR3nt: TGTGCCAGCAGCTTAACGATCAGCGTCACAGATACGCAGTATTTT
j_gene: TRBJ2-3
abundance: -
d_gene: -
v_gene: TRBV7-3

CDR3aa: CASSLSSGESSYEQYF
CDR3nt: TGTGCCAGCAGTTTATCTTCTGGGGAAAGCTCCTACGAGCAGTACTTC
j_gene: TRBJ2-7
abundance: -
d_gene: -
v_gene: TRBV27

CDR3aa: CAWTPRSSYEQYF
CDR3nt: TGTGCCTGGACACCCAGGAGCTCCTACGAGCAGTACTTC
j_gene: TRBJ2-7
abundance: -
d_gene: -
v_gene: TRBV30

CDR3aa: CASSFTYEQYF
CDR3nt: TGTGCCAGCAGCTTCACCTACGAGCAGTACTTC
j_gene: TRBJ2-7
abundance: -
d_gene: -
v_gene: TRBV7-9

CDR3aa: CASSPRSFGSGANVLTF
CDR3nt: TGTGCCAGCAGCCCACGGAGCTTCGGCTCTGGGGCCAACGTCCTGACTTTC
j_gene: TRBJ2-6
abundance: -
d_gene: -
v_gene: TRBV7-6

CDR3aa: CASSFRVGDGANVLTF
CDR3nt: TGTGCCAGCAGTTTCCGCGTGGGGGACGGGGCCAACGTCCTGACTTTC
j_gene: TRBJ2-6
abundance: -
d_gene: -
v_gene: TRBV28

CDR3aa: CASSRDSPSYEQYF
CDR3nt: TGTGCCAGCAGCCGGGACTCCCCCTCCTACGAGCAGTACTTC
j_gene: TRBJ2-7
abundance: once
d_gene: -
v_gene: TRBV6-5

CDR3aa: CASSPGLPYGYTF
CDR3nt: TGTGCCAGCAGCCCGGGACTGCCGTATGGCTACACCTTC
j_gene: TRBJ1-2
abundance: -
d_gene: -
v_gene: TRBV7-3

CDR3aa: CASSGPGTGGYGYTF
CDR3nt: TGTGCCAGCAGCGGCCCCGGGACAGGGGGCTATGGCTACACCTTC
j_gene: TRBJ1-2
abundance: -
d_gene: TRBD1
v_gene: TRBV9

CDR3aa: CSARWWAEAFF
CDR3nt: TGCAGTGCTAGATGGTGGGCTGAAGCTTTCTTT
j_gene: TRBJ1-1
abundance: -
d_gene: -
v_gene: TRBV20-1

CDR3aa: CASSSLAGGPQETQYF
CDR3nt: TGTGCCAGCAGTTCACTAGCGGGGGGGCCCCAAGAGACCCAGTACTTC
j_gene: TRBJ2-5
abundance: -
d_gene: TRBD2
v_gene: TRBV27

CDR3aa: CASRQAPSYEQYF
CDR3nt: TGTGCCAGTAGGCAGGCGCCTTCCTACGAGCAGTACTTC
j_gene: TRBJ2-7
abundance: -
d_gene: -
v_gene: TRBV19

CDR3aa: CASRGEDNEQFF
CDR3nt: TGTGCCAGCAGGGGGGAGGACAATGAGCAGTTCTTC
j_gene: TRBJ2-1
abundance: few
d_gene: -
v_gene: TRBV13

CDR3aa: CACWTSGSHEQYF
CDR3nt: TGTGCCTGCTGGACTAGCGGGAGCCACGAGCAGTACTTC
j_gene: TRBJ2-7
abundance: -
d_gene: TRBD2
v_gene: TRBV30

CDR3aa: CASSRQGTYEQYF
CDR3nt: TGTGCCAGCAGCCGGCAGGGGACCTACGAGCAGTACTTC
j_gene: TRBJ2-7
abundance: -
d_gene: -
v_gene: TRBV11-3

CDR3aa: CASSLQTSGEYNEQFF
CDR3nt: TGCGCCAGCAGTTTGCAGACTAGCGGAGAGTACAATGAGCAGTTCTTC
j_gene: TRBJ2-1
abundance: medium-sized
d_gene: TRBD2
v_gene: TRBV5-1

CDR3aa: CASSRVSGGGNSPLHF
CDR3nt: TGTGCCAGCAGCCGGGTCTCCGGCGGCGGGAATTCACCCCTCCACTTT
j_gene: TRBJ1-6
abundance: -
d_gene: -
v_gene: TRBV7-9

CDR3aa: CASSDTAQFSYEQYF
CDR3nt: TGTGCCAGCAGTGATACAGCCCAATTTTCCTACGAGCAGTACTTC
j_gene: TRBJ2-7
abundance: many
d_gene: -
v_gene: TRBV2

CDR3aa: CASSLPGGPMTGELFF
CDR3nt: TGTGCCAGCTCCTTGCCGGGAGGGCCGATGACCGGGGAGCTGTTTTTT
j_gene: TRBJ2-2
abundance: once
d_gene: TRBD2
v_gene: TRBV27

CDR3aa: CASSEGDQPQHF
CDR3nt: TGTGCCAGCAGTGAAGGGGATCAGCCCCAGCATTTT
j_gene: TRBJ1-5
abundance: -
d_gene: -
v_gene: TRBV25-1

CDR3aa: CASSQEEGAGNYNEQFF
CDR3nt: TGCGCCAGCAGCCAAGAGGAAGGGGCAGGGAACTACAATGAGCAGTTCTTC
j_gene: TRBJ2-1
abundance: -
d_gene: -
v_gene: TRBV4-1

CDR3aa: CASSLGLASYEQYF
CDR3nt: TGTGCCAGCAGCTTGGGACTAGCGAGTTACGAGCAGTACTTC
j_gene: TRBJ2-7
abundance: few
d_gene: TRBD2
v_gene: TRBV5-6

CDR3aa: CAISGPLGGGDFRFTYEQYF
CDR3nt: TGTGCCATCAGTGGACCCCTTGGAGGGGGGGATTTTAGATTTACCTACGAGCAGTACTTC
j_gene: TRBJ2-7
abundance: -
d_gene: -
v_gene: TRBV10-3

CDR3aa: CASSKMGGDPYEQYF
CDR3nt: TGTGCCAGCAGTAAAATGGGGGGGGACCCCTACGAGCAGTACTTC
j_gene: TRBJ2-7
abundance: -
d_gene: TRBD2
v_gene: TRBV6-1

CDR3aa: CASSERTPWEEQYF
CDR3nt: TGTGCCAGCAGCGAGCGGACACCCTGGGAGGAGCAGTACTTC
j_gene: TRBJ2-7
abundance: -
d_gene: -
v_gene: TRBV6-4